The rows below give T cell receptor beta chains drawn from one sample of a study of blood T cell repertoires in COVID-19. The method was immunoSEQ multiplex PCR; TCRdb's version includes in-frame clones alone and lacks a portion of them. The sample shows 200,000 to 250,000 clones, 90% of them seen only once. The source material was peripheral blood. The receptors were sampled from a man younger than 40 with COVID-19, enrolled during active disease. Both conserved end residues are part of each CDR3. A D gene is named only where the DNA matches it firmly. A clone size is listed for some rows: how often the clone was seen (once, few, many), or a class if it is expanded.

j_gene: TRBJ1-1
abundance: .
d_gene: .
v_gene: TRBV7-2
CDR3nt: TGTGCCAGCAGCCCCCAGGCCGGTACTAACACTGAAGCTTTCTTT
CDR3aa: CASSPQAGTNTEAFF

j_gene: TRBJ1-4
abundance: .
d_gene: .
v_gene: TRBV28
CDR3nt: TGTGCCAGCAGGGCCCCAGGGAACGGTCTTGAAAAACTGTTTTTT
CDR3aa: CASRAPGNGLEKLFF

j_gene: TRBJ2-2
abundance: .
d_gene: TRBD2
v_gene: TRBV2
CDR3nt: TGTGCCAGCACCGGGGTGGGAGGGACCACCGGGGAGCTGTTTTTT
CDR3aa: CASTGVGGTTGELFF

j_gene: TRBJ2-7
abundance: .
d_gene: .
v_gene: TRBV28
CDR3nt: TGTGCCAGCAGTTTACAGGGTTTCCCCTACGAGCAGTACTTC
CDR3aa: CASSLQGFPYEQYF

j_gene: TRBJ2-1
abundance: .
d_gene: TRBD2
v_gene: TRBV3-1/TRBV3-2
CDR3nt: TGTGCCAGCGGGACCGGGACTAGCAGCAATGAGCAGTTCTTC
CDR3aa: CASGTGTSSNEQFF

j_gene: TRBJ2-5
abundance: .
d_gene: TRBD1
v_gene: TRBV7-7
CDR3nt: TGTGCCAGCAGCTTAGATCGAGGGGGCGGGGAGACCCAGTACTTC
CDR3aa: CASSLDRGGGETQYF

j_gene: TRBJ2-1
abundance: .
d_gene: .
v_gene: TRBV18
CDR3nt: TGTGCCAGCTCACCACCGGGACTTTCCTCCTACAATGAGCAGTTCTTC
CDR3aa: CASSPPGLSSYNEQFF

j_gene: TRBJ2-1
abundance: .
d_gene: .
v_gene: TRBV27
CDR3nt: TGTGCCAGCAGTTTATACACTAGCTCCTACAATGAGCAGTTCTTC
CDR3aa: CASSLYTSSYNEQFF

j_gene: TRBJ1-5
abundance: .
d_gene: TRBD1
v_gene: TRBV3-1/TRBV3-2
CDR3nt: TGTGCCAGCAGCCAATCCGGGACAGGAATTTATAGCAATCAGCCCCAGCATTTT
CDR3aa: CASSQSGTGIYSNQPQHF

j_gene: TRBJ2-7
abundance: .
d_gene: TRBD2
v_gene: TRBV4-2
CDR3nt: TGTGCCAGCAGCCAGCCGGCTTTAGCGGGGGGGTACGTCGCGCAGTACTTC
CDR3aa: CASSQPALAGGYVAQYF

j_gene: TRBJ1-1
abundance: .
d_gene: TRBD1
v_gene: TRBV5-1
CDR3nt: TGCGCCAGCAGCGACCGACAGGGCGGGAACGGAGCTTTCTTT
CDR3aa: CASSDRQGGNGAFF

j_gene: TRBJ2-7
abundance: many
d_gene: .
v_gene: TRBV24-1
CDR3nt: TGTGCCACCAGTGACAAAACAGTAACCTACGAGCAGTACTTC
CDR3aa: CATSDKTVTYEQYF

j_gene: TRBJ1-5
abundance: .
d_gene: TRBD1
v_gene: TRBV3-1/TRBV3-2
CDR3nt: TGTGCCAGCAGCCAAGGGACAGGAGAACACAATCAGCCCCAGCATTTT
CDR3aa: CASSQGTGEHNQPQHF

j_gene: TRBJ1-6
abundance: .
d_gene: .
v_gene: TRBV7-3
CDR3nt: TGTGCCAGCAGCTTGGGACCCGGGACATTCCTCCACTTT
CDR3aa: CASSLGPGTFLHF

j_gene: TRBJ1-2
abundance: .
d_gene: .
v_gene: TRBV19
CDR3nt: TGTGCCAGTAGTGCCAAGGTTAGACCAGGAAACTATGGCTACACCTTC
CDR3aa: CASSAKVRPGNYGYTF

j_gene: TRBJ2-1
abundance: .
d_gene: TRBD2
v_gene: TRBV11-2
CDR3nt: TGTGCCAGCAGCTACCAAGGCGATAGCGGGGGGCCCCTCAATGAGCAGTTCTTC
CDR3aa: CASSYQGDSGGPLNEQFF